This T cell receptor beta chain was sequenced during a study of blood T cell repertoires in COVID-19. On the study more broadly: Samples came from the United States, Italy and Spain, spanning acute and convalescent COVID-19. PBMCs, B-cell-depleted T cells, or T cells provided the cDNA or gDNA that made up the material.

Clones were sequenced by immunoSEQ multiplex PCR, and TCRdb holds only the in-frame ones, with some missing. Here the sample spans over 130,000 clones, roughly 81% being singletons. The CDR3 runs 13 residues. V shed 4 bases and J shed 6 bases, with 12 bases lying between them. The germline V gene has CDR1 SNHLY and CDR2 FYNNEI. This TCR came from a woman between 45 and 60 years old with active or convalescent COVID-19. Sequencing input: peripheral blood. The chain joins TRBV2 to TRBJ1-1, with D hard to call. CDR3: CASSGGYRPEAFF. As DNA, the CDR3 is TGTGCCAGCAGTGGCGGGTATAGGCCTGAAGCTTTCTTT.